This TCR beta chain was recorded in a study of blood T cells in healthy people across ages. Through a sample-barcoded 5' primer and a J-beta primer mix, a second PCR was run for 7 to 11 cycles. All samples yielded 2.5 million or more CDR3-containing paired-end reads. TCRdb redid the calling of the 5' RACE reads with MiXCR, one entry per CDR3 protein. The sample includes 650,000 to 700,000 distinct CDR3 sequences, 52% of them seen just once. Every donor provided roughly 10 milliliters of peripheral blood. This clonotype is a singleton in its sample. Since a much larger clone is just one base distant, this may be a read error. Germline lookup yields CDR1 LNHNV and CDR2 YYDKDF (reference sequence). The CDR3 length is 15 residues.

The rearrangement links TRBV15 to TRBJ2-3, with 7 bases identical to TRBD1. The TCR comes from a woman at least 80 years old in good health. Sequences were obtained from blood. The DNA of the CDR3 is TGTGCCACCAGCAGAGGGGACAGAGACACATATACGCAGTATTTT. This translates into CATSRGDRDTYTQYF.